These 22 T cell receptor beta chains were all obtained from the same sample, sequenced in a study of cytomegalovirus exposure and HLA in healthy donors. With 60 Vbeta and 13 Jbeta primers, the PCR was carried out. Generated by immunoSEQ multiplex PCR, the TCRdb table keeps only in-frame clones and is missing some. The table shows almost 200,000 clones, with 70% to 80% occurring only once. The sequenced sample consisted of PBMCs. The receptors were gathered from a male donor in good health and CMV-seropositive.

V and J are TRBV7-9 and TRBJ1-1, with 7 bases fitting TRBD1. The CDR3 loop spans 14 amino acids. The J segment lost 5 bases and the V segment lost 6 bases, leaving 9 bases of the junction unmatched. The germline V gene has CDR1 SEHNR and CDR2 FQNEAQ (reference sequence). In DNA form, the CDR3 reads TGTGCCAGCAGTTTACAGGGGCGACTAACTGAAGCTTTCTTT. Residues: CASSLQGRLTEAFF.

This clone was seen only once. This chain joins TRBV5-5 and TRBJ2-7, with D possibly TRBD2 on 5 matching bases. The germline CDR1 and CDR2 sequences are SGHKS and YYEKEE (reference sequence). The CDR3 sequence is 15 residues long. V was shortened by 2 bases and J by 1 base, with 13 bases between the two germline ends. CDR3 amino acids: CASSFSSGLSYEQYF. The CDR3 coding sequence is TGTGCCAGCAGCTTTTCGAGCGGCCTTTCCTACGAGCAGTACTTC.

The chain joins TRBV7-8 to TRBJ1-5; no reliable D call. V dropped 2 bases and J dropped 4 bases, with 6 bases sitting between them. The germline CDR1 and CDR2 sequences are SGHVS and FQNEAQ. The CDR3 spans 13 residues. CDR3 nucleotides: TGTGCCAGCAGCTTACGGGGAAATCAGCCCCAGCATTTT. It is translated as CASSLRGNQPQHF.

This clone was seen just once. The chain combines TRBV7-2 with TRBJ1-4; TRBD1 matches 10 bases. This CDR3 is built from 13 residues. Germline CDR1 is SGHTA and CDR2 is FQGNSA. Trimming cost V 6 bases and J 8 bases; bases outside gene matches: 3. The CDR3 spells CASRGQGKEKLFF. CDR3 DNA: TGTGCCAGCAGGGGACAGGGGAAAGAAAAACTGTTTTTT.

The chain couples TRBV19 to TRBJ1-1; D is uncertain. Trimming cost V 2 bases and J 4 bases, with 11 bases left between them. The CDR3 runs to 14 residues. Looked up from germline, CDR1 is LNHDA and CDR2 is SQIVND (reference sequence). CDR3 DNA sequence: TGTGCCAGTAGTATACAGGCTTTGGGCACTGAAGCTTTCTTT. Its protein is CASSIQALGTEAFF.

A word on this clone: One end of the junction is discordant with germline, which a read error may explain. This chain uses TRBV7-9 with TRBJ1-4; a possible D gene is TRBD1 (6 bases). The germline CDR1 and CDR2 sequences are SEHNR and FQNEAQ (reference sequence). CDR3 size: 16 residues. The CDR3 region is CSSSPLDRTFDEKLFF. For the CDR3, the DNA is TGTTCCAGCAGCCCATTAGACAGGACTTTTGATGAAAAACTGTTTTTT.

V and J are TRBV9 and TRBJ2-1, with a weak D call TRBD2 (6 bases). The CDR3 runs 15 residues. Germline V gene lookup returns CDR1 SGDLS and CDR2 YYNGEE. V lost 0 bases, J lost 0 bases, and 7 bases lay in between. CDR3 in DNA: TGTGCCAGCAGCGTAGTCGGGAGCTCCTACAATGAGCAGTTCTTC. It yields the protein CASSVVGSSYNEQFF.

The V and J genes are TRBV18 and TRBJ2-5, with D maybe TRBD2 (5 bases). This CDR3 spans 15 amino acids. Trimming removed 0 bases at V and 5 bases at J, with 13 bases between. Germline CDR1 is KGHSH and CDR2 is LQKENI. In nucleotides, the CDR3 is TGTGCCAGCTCACCACCGAGCGGTCTCGGGGAGACCCAGTACTTC. Translation gives CASSPPSGLGETQYF.

Only a few counts were recorded for this clone. The chain carries TRBV4-3 and TRBJ1-1, with 8 positions matching TRBD1. Germline V lookup: CDR1 LGHNA, CDR2 YSLEER. This CDR3 is 15 amino acids long. The V segment lost 3 bases and the J segment 5 bases; nucleotides outside the gene matches: 8. This chain's CDR3 is CASSQVTGGRTEAFF. The CDR3 DNA sequence: TGCGCCAGCAGCCAGGTTACAGGGGGAAGGACTGAAGCTTTCTTT.

This sequence joins TRBV9 and TRBJ1-4; D perhaps matches TRBD1 (5 bases). This CDR3 has 16 amino acids. The germline gives CDR1 SGDLS, CDR2 YYNGEE. The V and J ends lost 4 bases and 8 bases respectively, with 21 bases between them. The CDR3 DNA is TGTGCCAGCAGCCCAGACCCGGACGGCCGGGGGGAAAAACTGTTTTTT. Translating it yields CASSPDPDGRGEKLFF.

The gene calls are TRBV27 and TRBJ2-7; 9 bases are a match to TRBD1. V lost 2 bases, J lost 1 base, and 3 bases stayed unmatched. The CDR3 extends over 15 amino acids. Germline V CDR1 and CDR2: MNHEY, SMNVEV (reference sequence). The CDR3 coding sequence is TGTGCCAGCAGTTTAGTGGGACAGGGATCCTACGAGCAGTACTTC. This gives the protein CASSLVGQGSYEQYF.

To note about this clone: The sample carries other DNA sequences with the same CDR3. This chain connects TRBV29-1 to TRBJ2-7; D possibly corresponds to TRBD2 (7 bases). The CDR3 runs 13 residues. Germline CDR1 and CDR2: SQVTM and ANQGSEA. Between the trimmed V and J ends, which lost 4 bases and 6 bases, there was a span of 16 bases. The CDR3 protein is CSVAPLGGGEQYF. The CDR3 bases are TGCAGCGTTGCGCCGCTAGGGGGGGGCGAGCAGTACTTC.

CDR3: CASTKGQHSGYTF. CDR3 nucleotides: TGTGCCAGCACTAAAGGACAGCACTCTGGCTACACCTTC. This chain joins TRBV25-1 and TRBJ1-2; D possibly corresponds to TRBD1 (6 bases). V shed 7 bases and J shed 7 bases, with 16 bases lying between them. The length of the CDR3 is 13 residues. Germline values: CDR1 MGHDK, CDR2 SYGVNS.

The chain has TRBV15 and TRBJ2-7; 11 positions agree with TRBD2. The germline CDR1 and CDR2 sequences are LNHNV and YYDKDF (reference sequence). V gave up 3 bases and J gave up 1 base; unmatched junction bases: 5. The CDR3 runs 16 residues. CDR3 region: CATSRGLAASSYEQYF. The CDR3 nucleotides are TGTGCCACCAGCAGGGGACTAGCGGCCTCTTCCTACGAGCAGTACTTC.

This chain connects TRBV20-1 to TRBJ2-4; the D gene is possibly TRBD2 (5 bases). Germline loops: CDR1 DFQATT, CDR2 SNEGSKA (reference sequence). Trimming stripped 3 bases from V and 7 bases from J, with 7 bases between. This CDR3 has 11 amino acids. This CDR3 reads CSASTRNIQYF. CDR3 DNA sequence: TGCAGTGCTAGTACTAGGAACATTCAGTACTTC.

This rearrangement joins TRBV7-9 to TRBJ2-5; 7 positions agree with TRBD2. The CDR3 is 18 residues long. J gave up 4 bases and V 6 bases, and 20 bases lay outside the gene matches. The germline V gene has CDR1 SEHNR and CDR2 FQNEAQ (reference sequence). The CDR3 region is CASRHLGSAGELLETQYF. The CDR3 bases are TGTGCCAGCAGGCATTTGGGGTCCGCGGGGGAGTTACTAGAGACCCAGTACTTC. The variable domain in full, completed from reference TRBV7-9 and TRBJ2-5, reads DTGVSQNPRHKITKRGQNVTFRCDPISEHNRLYWYRQTLGQGPEFLTYFQNEAQLEKSRLLSDRFSAERPKGSFSTLEIQRTEQGDSAMYLCASRHLGSAGELLETQYFGPGTRLLVL.

The chain joins TRBV6-5 to TRBJ2-1, with TRBD2 identical over 12 bases. The CDR3 loop spans 16 amino acids. Trimming removed 2 bases from V and 9 bases from J; junction bases left unmatched: 8. Germline CDR1 and CDR2: MNHEY and SVGAGI. The chain's CDR3 is CASSYPGTSGFLEQFF. The CDR3 DNA is TGTGCCAGCAGTTACCCCGGGACTAGCGGGTTTCTTGAGCAGTTCTTC.

The J gene is TRBJ2-5, the V gene TRBV7-3; TRBD2 agrees at 7 bases. The CDR3 sequence is 14 residues long. V shed 4 bases, J shed 6 bases, and the junction held 8 bases outside the gene matches. Looked up from germline, CDR1 is SGHTA and CDR2 is FQGTGA. This CDR3 reads CASSSPGEGQTQYF. In nucleotides, the CDR3 is TGTGCCAGCAGCTCCCCTGGGGAGGGACAGACCCAGTACTTC.

The gene calls are TRBV4-3 and TRBJ2-3, with 9 positions matching TRBD2. V was clipped by 0 bases and J by 2 bases; unmatched bases: 6. CDR1 LGHNA and CDR2 YSLEER come from the germline V gene. The CDR3 is 17 residues long. The CDR3 DNA reads TGCGCCAGCAGCCAAGAACCAGCGGGGGGACTCACAGATACGCAGTATTTT. This sequence encodes CASSQEPAGGLTDTQYF.

The V call is TRBV5-6, the J call TRBJ1-2, with 7 bases that match TRBD1. V shed 3 bases, J shed 4 bases, and the junction held 9 bases outside the gene matches. This CDR3 is 15 amino acids long. Per the germline V gene, CDR1 is SGHDT and CDR2 is YYEEEE. CDR3 amino acids: CASSSPTGNSYGYTF. In nucleotides, the CDR3 is TGTGCCAGCAGCTCCCCGACAGGGAATAGCTATGGCTACACCTTC.

V gene TRBV10-3 combines with J gene TRBJ1-3, with D uncertain. Between the trimmed V and J ends, which lost 3 bases and 0 bases, there was a span of 9 bases. The germline V gene has CDR1 ENHRY and CDR2 SYGVKD. The CDR3 totals 15 residues. The CDR3 region is CAISESGGSGNTIYF. The DNA of the CDR3 is TGTGCCATCAGTGAATCAGGAGGCTCTGGAAACACCATATATTTT.

This clone was detected once. The rearrangement uses TRBV5-5 and TRBJ1-1, with no clear D. With 2 bases removed from V and 8 bases from J, the gap between germline ends came to 7 bases. The V gene's germline CDR1 is SGHKS and CDR2 YYEKEE (reference sequence). The CDR3 extends over 11 amino acids. The CDR3 nucleotides read TGTGCCAGCAGCTTAACACCCGAAGCTTTCTTT. Residues: CASSLTPEAFF.